The 2 T cell receptor beta chains reported below all come from one sample, sequenced in a study of early T cells in non-severe SARS-CoV-2 infection. Each CDR3 protein is one row after TCRdb ran MiXCR on the 5' RACE reads. The data contain about 48,000 distinct CDR3 sequences, about 9.8% of them singletons. Sequencing used whole blood. Source of these receptors: an adult who was a healthcare worker with PCR-confirmed SARS-CoV-2 infection or an uninfected control (not recorded which).

This clonotype has just a few counts. CDR3 coding DNA: TGCAGTGCTCCGAGCCGGGTTGAGACCCAGTACTTC. This sequence encodes CSAPSRVETQYF. The gene calls are TRBV20-1 and TRBJ2-5; no definite D call. CDR1 is DFQATT and CDR2 is SNEGSKA in the germline V gene (reference sequence). The ends were cut back, 5 bases at V and 5 bases at J, with 12 bases in the middle. The CDR3 loop spans 12 amino acids.

The sample holds many counts of this clonotype. The chain is built from TRBV4-2 and TRBJ1-2, with D unclear. The V end was cut by 0 bases, the J end by 7 bases, with 9 bases between. CDR1 LGHNA and CDR2 YNFKEQ come from the germline V gene. The CDR3 sequence is 13 residues long. The CDR3 region has the DNA TGTGCCAGCAGCCAAGAAACGGCCTCTGGCTACACCTTC. Its translation is CASSQETASGYTF.